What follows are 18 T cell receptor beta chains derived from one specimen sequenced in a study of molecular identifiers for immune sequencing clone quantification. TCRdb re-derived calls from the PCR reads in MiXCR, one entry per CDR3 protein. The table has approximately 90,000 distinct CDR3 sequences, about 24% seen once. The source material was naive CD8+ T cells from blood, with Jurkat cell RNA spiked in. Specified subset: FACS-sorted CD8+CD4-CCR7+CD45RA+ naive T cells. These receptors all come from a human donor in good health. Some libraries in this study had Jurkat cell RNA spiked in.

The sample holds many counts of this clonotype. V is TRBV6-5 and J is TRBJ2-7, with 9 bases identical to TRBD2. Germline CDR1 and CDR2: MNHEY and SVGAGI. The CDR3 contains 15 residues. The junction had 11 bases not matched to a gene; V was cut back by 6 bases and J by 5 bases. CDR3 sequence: CASSSRGLAIDEQYF. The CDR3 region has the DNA TGTGCCAGCAGCTCTCGGGGACTAGCAATCGACGAGCAGTACTTC.

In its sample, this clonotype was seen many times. CDR3 sequence: CASSIAGATEAFF. DNA of the CDR3: TGTGCCAGCAGCATTGCAGGGGCCACTGAAGCTTTCTTT. V gene TRBV27 combines with J gene TRBJ1-1; D perhaps matches TRBD1 (6 bases). Trimming removed 6 bases from V and 4 bases from J, with 12 bases in between. The germline V gene encodes CDR1 MNHEY and CDR2 SMNVEV (reference sequence). The CDR3 is 13 amino acids.

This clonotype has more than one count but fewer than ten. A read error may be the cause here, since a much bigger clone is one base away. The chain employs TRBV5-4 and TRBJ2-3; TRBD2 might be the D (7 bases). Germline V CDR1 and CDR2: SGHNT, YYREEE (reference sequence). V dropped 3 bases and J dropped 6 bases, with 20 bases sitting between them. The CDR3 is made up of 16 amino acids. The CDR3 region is CASSSLPAGQFDTQYF. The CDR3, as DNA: TGTGCCAGCAGCTCTCTCCCAGCGGGACAATTCGATACGCAGTATTTT.

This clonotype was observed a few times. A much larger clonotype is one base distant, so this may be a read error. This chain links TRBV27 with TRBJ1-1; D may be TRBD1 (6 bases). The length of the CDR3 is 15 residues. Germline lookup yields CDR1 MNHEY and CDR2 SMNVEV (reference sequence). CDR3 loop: CASSLNGQSNTEASF. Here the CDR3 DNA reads TGTGCCAGCAGTTTAAACGGACAGTCGAACACTGAAGCTTCCTTT.

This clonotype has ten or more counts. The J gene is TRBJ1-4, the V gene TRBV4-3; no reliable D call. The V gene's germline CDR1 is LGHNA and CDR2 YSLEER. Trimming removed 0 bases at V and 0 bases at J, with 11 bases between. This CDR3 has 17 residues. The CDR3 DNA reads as TGCGCCAGCAGCCAAGATATCCGGATTGCAACTAATGAAAAACTGTTTTTT. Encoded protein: CASSQDIRIATNEKLFF.

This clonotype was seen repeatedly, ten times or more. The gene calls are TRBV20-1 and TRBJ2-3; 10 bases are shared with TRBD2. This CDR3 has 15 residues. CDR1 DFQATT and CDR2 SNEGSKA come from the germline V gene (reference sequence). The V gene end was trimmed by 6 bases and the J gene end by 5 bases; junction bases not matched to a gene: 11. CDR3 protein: CSANQFGTSVDTQYF. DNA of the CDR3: TGCAGTGCCAACCAGTTCGGGACTAGCGTAGATACGCAGTATTTT.

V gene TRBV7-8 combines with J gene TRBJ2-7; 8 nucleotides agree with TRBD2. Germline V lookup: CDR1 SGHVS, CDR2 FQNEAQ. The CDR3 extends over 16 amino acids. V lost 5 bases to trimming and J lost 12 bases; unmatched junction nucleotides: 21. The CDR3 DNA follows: TGTGCCAGCAGCCCCCGGGGCGGGGGGCCCCCGTACGCGCCGTACTTC. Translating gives CASSPRGGGPPYAPYF. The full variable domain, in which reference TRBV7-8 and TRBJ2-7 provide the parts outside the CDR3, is GAGVSQSPRYKVAKRGQDVALRCDPISGHVSLFWYQQALGQGPEFLTYFQNEAQLDKSGLPSDRFFAERPEGSVSTLKIQRTQQEDSAVYLCASSPRGGGPPYAPYFGPGTRLTVT.

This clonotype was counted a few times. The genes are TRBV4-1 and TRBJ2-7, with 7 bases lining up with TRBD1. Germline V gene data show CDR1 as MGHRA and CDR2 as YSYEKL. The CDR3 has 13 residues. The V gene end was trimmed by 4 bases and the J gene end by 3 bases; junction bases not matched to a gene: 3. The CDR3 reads CASSRTGVYEQYF. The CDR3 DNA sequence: TGCGCCAGCAGCCGAACAGGGGTCTACGAGCAGTACTTC.

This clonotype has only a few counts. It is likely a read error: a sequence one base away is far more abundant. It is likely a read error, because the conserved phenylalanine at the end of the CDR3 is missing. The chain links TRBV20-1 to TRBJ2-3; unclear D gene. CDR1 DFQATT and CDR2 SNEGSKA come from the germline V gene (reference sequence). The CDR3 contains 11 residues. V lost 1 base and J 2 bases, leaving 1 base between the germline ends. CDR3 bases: TGCAGTGCTAGAGTCACAGATACGCAGTATTCT. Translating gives CSARVTDTQYS.

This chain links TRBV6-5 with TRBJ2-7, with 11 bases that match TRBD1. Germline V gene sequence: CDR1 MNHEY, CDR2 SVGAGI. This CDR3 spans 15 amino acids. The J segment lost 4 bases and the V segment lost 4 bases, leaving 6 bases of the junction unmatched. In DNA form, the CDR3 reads TGTGCCAGCAGTTCCAGGACAGGGGGCAGGTACGAGCAGTACTTC. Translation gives CASSSRTGGRYEQYF.

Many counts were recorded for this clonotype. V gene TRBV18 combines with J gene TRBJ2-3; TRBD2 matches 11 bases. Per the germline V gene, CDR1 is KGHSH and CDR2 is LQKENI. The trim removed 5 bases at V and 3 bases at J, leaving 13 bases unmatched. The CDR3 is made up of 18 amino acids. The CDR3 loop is CASSSPTSGRRVTDTQYF. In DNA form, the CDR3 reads TGTGCCAGCTCAAGCCCCACTAGCGGGAGAAGAGTAACAGATACGCAGTATTTT.

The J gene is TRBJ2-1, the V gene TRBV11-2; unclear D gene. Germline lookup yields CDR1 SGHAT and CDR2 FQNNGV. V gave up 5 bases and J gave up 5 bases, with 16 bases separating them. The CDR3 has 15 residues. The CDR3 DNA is TGTGCCAGCAGCCGTGACCGTCCTGGTGACAATGAGCAGTTCTTC. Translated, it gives CASSRDRPGDNEQFF. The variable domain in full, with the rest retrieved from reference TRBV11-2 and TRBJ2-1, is EAGVAQSPRYKIIEKRQSVAFWCNPISGHATLYWYQQILGQGPKLLIQFQNNGVVDDSQLPKDRFSAERLKGVDSTLKIQPAKLEDSAVYLCASSRDRPGDNEQFFGPGTRLTVL.

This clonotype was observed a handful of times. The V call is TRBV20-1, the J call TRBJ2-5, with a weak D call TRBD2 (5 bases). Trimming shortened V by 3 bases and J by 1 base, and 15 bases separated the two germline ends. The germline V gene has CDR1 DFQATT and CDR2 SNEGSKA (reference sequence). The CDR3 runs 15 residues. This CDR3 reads CSARTEERLQETQYF. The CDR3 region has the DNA TGCAGTGCTAGGACGGAGGAGAGGCTCCAAGAGACCCAGTACTTC.

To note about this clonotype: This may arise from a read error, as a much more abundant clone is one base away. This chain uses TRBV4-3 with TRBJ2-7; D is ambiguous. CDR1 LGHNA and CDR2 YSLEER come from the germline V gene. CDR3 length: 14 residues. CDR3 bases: TGCGCCAGCAGCCAATCATTGGATTCCTACGGGCAGTACTTC. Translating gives CASSQSLDSYGQYF.

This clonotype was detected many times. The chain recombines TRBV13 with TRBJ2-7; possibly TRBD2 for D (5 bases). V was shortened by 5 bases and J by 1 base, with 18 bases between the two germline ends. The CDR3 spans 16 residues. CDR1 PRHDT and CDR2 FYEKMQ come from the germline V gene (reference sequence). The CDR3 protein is CASSRERVAPSYEQYF. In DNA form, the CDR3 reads TGTGCCAGCAGCCGAGAGAGGGTAGCGCCTTCCTACGAGCAGTACTTC. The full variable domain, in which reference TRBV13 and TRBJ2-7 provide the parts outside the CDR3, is AAGVIQSPRHLIKEKRETATLKCYPIPRHDTVYWYQQGPGQDPQFLISFYEKMQSDKGSIPDRFSAQQFSDYHSELNMSSLELGDSALYFCASSRERVAPSYEQYFGPGTRLTVT.

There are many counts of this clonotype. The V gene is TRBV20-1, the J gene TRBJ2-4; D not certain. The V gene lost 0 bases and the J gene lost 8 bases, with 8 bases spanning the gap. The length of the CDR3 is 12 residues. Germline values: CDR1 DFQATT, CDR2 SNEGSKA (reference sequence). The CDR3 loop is CSAREMGDIQYF. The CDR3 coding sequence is TGCAGTGCTAGAGAGATGGGCGACATTCAGTACTTC.

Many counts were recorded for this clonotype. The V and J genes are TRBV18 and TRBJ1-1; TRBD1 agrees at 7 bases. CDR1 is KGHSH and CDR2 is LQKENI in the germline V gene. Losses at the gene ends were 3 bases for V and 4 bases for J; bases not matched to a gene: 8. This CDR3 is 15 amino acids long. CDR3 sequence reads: CASSPSQGWGTEAFF. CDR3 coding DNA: TGTGCCAGCTCACCCTCACAGGGGTGGGGCACTGAAGCTTTCTTT.

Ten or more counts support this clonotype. The CDR3 region is CASSYAPRQGQETQYF. The CDR3 DNA follows: TGTGCCAGCAGTTACGCCCCTCGACAGGGCCAAGAGACCCAGTACTTC. V usage is TRBV6-5 and J usage is TRBJ2-5; 7 bases fit TRBD1. With 2 bases clipped from V and 1 base from J, the junction kept 7 bases outside the gene matches. CDR1 and CDR2 (germline): MNHEY, SVGAGI. The CDR3 spans 16 residues.